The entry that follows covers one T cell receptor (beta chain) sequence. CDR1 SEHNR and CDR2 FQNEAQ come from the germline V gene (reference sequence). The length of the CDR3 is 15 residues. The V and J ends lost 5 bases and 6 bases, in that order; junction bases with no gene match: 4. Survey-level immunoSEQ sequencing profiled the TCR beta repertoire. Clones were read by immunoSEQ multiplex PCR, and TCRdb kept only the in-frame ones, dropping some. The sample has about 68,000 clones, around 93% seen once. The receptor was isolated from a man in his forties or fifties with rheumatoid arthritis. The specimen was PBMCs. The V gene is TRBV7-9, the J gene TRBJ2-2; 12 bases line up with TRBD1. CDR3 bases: TGTGCCAGCAGCCGGGACAGGGGGCAGGCCGGGGAGCTGTTTTTT. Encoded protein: CASSRDRGQAGELFF. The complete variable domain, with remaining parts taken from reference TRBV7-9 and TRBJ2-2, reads DTGVSQNPRHKITKRGQNVTFRCDPISEHNRLYWYRQTLGQGPEFLTYFQNEAQLEKSRLLSDRFSAERPKGSFSTLEIQRTEQGDSAMYLCASSRDRGQAGELFFGEGSRLTVL.